This T cell receptor beta chain emerged from a study of OX40 agonist ivuxolimab in advanced cancers. The wider study: Patients took ivuxolimab, an agonistic anti-OX40 (CD134) antibody.

Concerning this clone: The antigen is undetermined.

CDR1 is DFQATT, CDR2 SNEGSKA, per germline (reference sequence). V dropped 4 bases and J dropped 4 bases, with 5 bases sitting between them. The CDR3 totals 11 residues. Regarding the study as a whole: CD8+ T cells averaged more expanded clones than CD4+. Certain nonresponding patients likewise had low normalized T-cell clonal expansion. In the 0.1 to 3.0 mg/kg range, CD4+ and CD8+ blood T cells had expanded clonally by week 6.

Sequencing was performed with immunoSEQ multiplex PCR; in TCRdb, only in-frame clones are kept and a portion is missing. The table shows about 68,000 clones, with about 85% occurring only once. This receptor was taken from an adult with an advanced solid tumor such as melanoma, head and neck, liver or kidney cancer. The rearrangement joins TRBV20-1 to TRBJ2-1; D is unresolved. Here the sequenced sample was CD4+ or CD8+ T cells sorted from blood, taken in a trial of the OX40 agonist ivuxolimab. The CDR3 loop is CSAKGYNEQFF. CDR3 bases: TGCAGTGCTAAAGGTTACAATGAGCAGTTCTTC.